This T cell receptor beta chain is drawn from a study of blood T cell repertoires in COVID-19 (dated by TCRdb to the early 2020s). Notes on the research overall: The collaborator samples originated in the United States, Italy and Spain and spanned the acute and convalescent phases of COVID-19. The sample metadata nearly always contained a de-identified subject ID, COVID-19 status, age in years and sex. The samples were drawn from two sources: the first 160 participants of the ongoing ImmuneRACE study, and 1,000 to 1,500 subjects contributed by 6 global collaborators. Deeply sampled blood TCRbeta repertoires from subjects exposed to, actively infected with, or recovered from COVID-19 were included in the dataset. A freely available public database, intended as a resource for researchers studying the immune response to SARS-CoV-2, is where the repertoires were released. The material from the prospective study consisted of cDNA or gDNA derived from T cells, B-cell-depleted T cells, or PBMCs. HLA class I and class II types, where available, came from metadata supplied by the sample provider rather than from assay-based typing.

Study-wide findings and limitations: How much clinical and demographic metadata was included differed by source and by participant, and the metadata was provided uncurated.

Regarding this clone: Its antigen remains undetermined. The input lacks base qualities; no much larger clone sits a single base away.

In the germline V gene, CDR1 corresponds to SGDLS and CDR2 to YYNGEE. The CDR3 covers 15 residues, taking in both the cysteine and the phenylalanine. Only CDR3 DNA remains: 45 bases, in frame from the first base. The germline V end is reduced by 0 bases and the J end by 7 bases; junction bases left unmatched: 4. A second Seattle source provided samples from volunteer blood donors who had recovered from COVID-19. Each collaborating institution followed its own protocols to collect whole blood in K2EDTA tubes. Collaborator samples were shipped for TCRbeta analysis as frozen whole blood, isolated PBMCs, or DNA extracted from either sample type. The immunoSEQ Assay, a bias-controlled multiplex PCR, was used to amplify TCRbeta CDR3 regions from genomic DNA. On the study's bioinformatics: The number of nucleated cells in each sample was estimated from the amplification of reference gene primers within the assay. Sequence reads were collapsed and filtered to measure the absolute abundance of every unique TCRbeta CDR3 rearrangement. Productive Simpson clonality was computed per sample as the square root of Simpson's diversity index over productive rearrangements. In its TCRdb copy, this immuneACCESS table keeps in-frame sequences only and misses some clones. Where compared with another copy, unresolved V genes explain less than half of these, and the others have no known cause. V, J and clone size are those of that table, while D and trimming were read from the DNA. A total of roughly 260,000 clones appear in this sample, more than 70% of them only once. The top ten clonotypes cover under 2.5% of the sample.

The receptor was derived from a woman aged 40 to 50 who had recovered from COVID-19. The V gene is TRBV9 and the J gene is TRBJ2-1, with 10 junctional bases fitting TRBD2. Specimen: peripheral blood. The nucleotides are TGTGCCAGCAGCGTAGAAAGCGGGAGGGTTAATGAGCAGTTCTTC. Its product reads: CASSVESGRVNEQFF.